A single sample gave rise to the 20 T cell receptor beta chains below, sequenced in a study of CD8+CD57+ T cells in acquired aplastic anemia. Genomic DNA acted as the template from which TCR beta VDJ combination and CDR3 sequence profiling were carried out. One entry per CDR3 protein results from TCRdb running MiXCR on the reads. The sample yields some 48,000 distinct CDR3 sequences, approximately 78% seen once. Sequencing input: sorted CD4+, CD8+, or CD8+CD57+ T cells (not recorded which) from PBMCs. These receptors originate from a human donor in good health, serving as a control.

This clonotype has at least ten counts. The chain combines TRBV5-4 with TRBJ1-2; no clear D gene. With 4 bases removed from V and 7 bases from J, the gap between germline ends came to 20 bases. Germline V gives CDR1 SGHNT, CDR2 YYREEE (reference sequence). This CDR3 spans 15 amino acids. CDR3 nucleotide sequence: TGTGCCAGCAGCCGGCCCGATCACACAGCAAGTGGCTACACCTTC. It encodes CASSRPDHTASGYTF.

The rearrangement links TRBV20-1 to TRBJ1-1; the match to TRBD1 covers 9 bases. Trimming at V came to 2 bases and at J to 4 bases, leaving 5 bases not matched to a gene. The CDR3 has 14 residues. Germline V gene data show CDR1 as DFQATT and CDR2 as SNEGSKA (reference sequence). The CDR3 reads CSARSGTGITEAFF. CDR3 DNA: TGCAGTGCTAGATCCGGGACAGGGATCACTGAAGCTTTCTTT.

This chain joins TRBV29-1 and TRBJ2-7, with 8 nucleotides matching TRBD1. Per germline, CDR1 SQVTM and CDR2 ANQGSEA. This CDR3 contains 14 residues. Germline trimming cut 0 bases from V and 3 bases from J; bases unmatched to any gene: 4. The CDR3 nucleotides are TGCAGCGTTGAAGAGGTAGGACAGGGCTACGAGCAGTACTTC. The encoded protein is CSVEEVGQGYEQYF.

The chain joins TRBV25-1 to TRBJ2-7; tentatively, D is TRBD1 or TRBD2 (5 bases each). Germline CDR1 reads MGHDK; CDR2 reads SYGVNS. This CDR3 has 14 residues. Trimming left V 5 bases short and J 7 bases short, with 18 bases between. The chain's CDR3 is CASSMGTETREQYF. CDR3 DNA sequence: TGTGCCAGCAGTATGGGGACGGAGACTCGGGAGCAGTACTTC.

This chain links TRBV11-3 with TRBJ2-7; weak D call: TRBD2 (7 bases). The CDR3 contains 14 residues. Germline lookup yields CDR1 SGHNT and CDR2 YENEEA. Deletions cut 5 bases from V and 3 bases from J, with 14 bases between. CDR3 sequence: CASSHGEGVYEQYF. The CDR3 region has the DNA TGTGCCAGCAGCCATGGGGAGGGGGTCTACGAGCAGTACTTC.

The V call is TRBV7-3, the J call TRBJ1-5; D is unresolved. The CDR3 has 13 residues. V shed 6 bases and J shed 6 bases, with 12 bases lying between them. Germline values: CDR1 SGHTA, CDR2 FQGTGA. DNA of the CDR3: TGTGCCAGCAGTTTGCGATTGGGTCAGCCCCAGCATTTT. It codes for CASSLRLGQPQHF.

This sequence joins TRBV2 and TRBJ1-2, with D perhaps TRBD1 (6 bases). V lost 3 bases and J 7 bases, leaving 15 bases between the germline ends. CDR1 and CDR2 from the germline V gene are SNHLY and FYNNEI. This CDR3 is 14 amino acids long. The CDR3 nucleotides are TGTGCCAGCAGTGATCCCCCAGGGGCTGGTGGCTACACCTTC. As protein: CASSDPPGAGGYTF.

The chain joins TRBV7-3 to TRBJ2-3, with D unresolved. Germline lookup yields CDR1 SGHTA and CDR2 FQGTGA. The CDR3 totals 10 residues. Trimming took 11 bases from V and 4 from J, leaving 7 bases between them. The CDR3 region has the DNA TGTGCCTGTTTATCAGATACGCAGTATTTT. It specifies CACLSDTQYF.

The chain couples TRBV2 to TRBJ2-5, with a weak D call TRBD2 (6 bases). CDR3 length: 15 amino acids. Trimming pared 1 base from V and 2 bases from J, leaving 11 bases between. Germline CDR1 is SNHLY and CDR2 is FYNNEI. CDR3 bases: TGTGCCAGCAGTGAAGGGCGGGGCGGGCAAGAGACCCAGTACTTC. Its translation: CASSEGRGGQETQYF.

The J gene is TRBJ1-3, the V gene TRBV15; no firm D call. The V end was cut by 1 base, the J end by 3 bases, with 7 bases between. Germline V CDR1 and CDR2: LNHNV, YYDKDF (reference sequence). The CDR3 spans 14 residues. The CDR3 DNA is TGTGCCACCAGCAGAGGTTACAGTGGAAACACCATATATTTT. Translation: CATSRGYSGNTIYF.

The V and J genes are TRBV7-8 and TRBJ2-7; possible D gene TRBD2, 5 bases. Trimming shortened V by 1 base and J by 3 bases, and 19 bases separated the two germline ends. The germline V gene encodes CDR1 SGHVS and CDR2 FQNEAQ. The CDR3 has 17 residues. CDR3 in amino acids: CASSLDIGEKDLYEQYF. The DNA for the CDR3 is TGTGCCAGCAGCTTAGACATCGGGGAGAAAGATCTCTACGAGCAGTACTTC.

In this sample, this clonotype turned up once. This chain uses TRBV11-1 with TRBJ1-3; 8 bases are a match to TRBD1. Trimming removed 5 bases from V and 0 bases from J; junction bases left unmatched: 6. Germline-derived CDR1 and CDR2 are SGHAT and FQDESV (reference sequence). This CDR3 is 16 amino acids long. CDR3 region: CASSRDRSSSGNTIYF. CDR3 DNA sequence: TGTGCCAGCAGCCGGGACAGGTCCTCCTCTGGAAACACCATATATTTT.

The V gene is TRBV15, the J gene TRBJ2-7, with D perhaps TRBD1 (6 bases). V lost 1 base, J lost 5 bases, and 12 bases lay in between. This CDR3 has 14 amino acids. Germline loops: CDR1 LNHNV, CDR2 YYDKDF (reference sequence). CDR3 in DNA: TGTGCCACCAGCAGAGCAGGGGTTGGCGACGAGCAGTACTTC. This gives the protein CATSRAGVGDEQYF.

This chain connects TRBV11-2 to TRBJ2-1, with a possible D match to TRBD2 (5 bases). CDR3 length: 15 residues. From germline, CDR1 is SGHAT and CDR2 FQNNGV. Deletions cut 6 bases from V and 2 bases from J, with 14 bases between. CDR3 coding DNA: TGTGCCAGCAGATCACTAGGAAGAGCCTACAATGAGCAGTTCTTC. Translated: CASRSLGRAYNEQFF.

The chain recombines TRBV7-2 with TRBJ2-7; D unresolved. Trimming shortened V by 5 bases and J by 4 bases, and 12 bases separated the two germline ends. The CDR3 length is 13 residues. Germline V gives CDR1 SGHTA, CDR2 FQGNSA. CDR3 in DNA: TGTGCCAGCAGCCTAACTCTAGAGTACGAGCAGTACGTC. Encoded protein: CASSLTLEYEQYV.

This clonotype was observed a single time. This rearrangement joins TRBV29-1 to TRBJ2-3; D is undetermined. The length of the CDR3 is 11 residues. Germline loops: CDR1 SQVTM, CDR2 ANQGSEA. V gave up 0 bases and J gave up 7 bases, with 5 bases separating them. The CDR3 sequence is CSVEEDNTQYF. CDR3 DNA: TGCAGCGTTGAAGAGGATAATACGCAGTATTTT.

The rearrangement joins TRBV10-3 to TRBJ2-7, with D maybe TRBD1 (6 bases). The CDR3 loop spans 15 amino acids. Germline CDR1 ENHRY, CDR2 SYGVKD. Trimming removed 10 bases from V and 0 bases from J, with 19 bases in between. The CDR3 sequence: CASKPRTGNSYEQYF. The CDR3 DNA is TGTGCCAGCAAACCCCGCACAGGGAACTCCTACGAGCAGTACTTC.

In nucleotides, the CDR3 is TGTGCCAGCAGCTTAGGACAGGTAAACACTGAAGCTTTCTTT. Its translation: CASSLGQVNTEAFF. This chain joins TRBV7-6 and TRBJ1-1; D perhaps matches TRBD1 (6 bases). Germline V gene sequence: CDR1 SGHVS, CDR2 FNYEAQ. The CDR3 is made up of 14 amino acids. Trimming cost V 1 base and J 2 bases, with 8 bases left between them.

This clonotype was observed a few times. The gene calls are TRBV15 and TRBJ1-1; no definite D call. V lost 3 bases to trimming and J lost 2 bases, with 10 bases between them. Germline CDR1 is LNHNV and CDR2 is YYDKDF (reference sequence). CDR3 length: 14 amino acids. This chain's CDR3 is CATSSQRDNTEAFF. The CDR3 nucleotides are TGTGCCACCAGCAGTCAGCGGGATAACACTGAAGCTTTCTTT. The full variable domain, rest sourced from reference TRBV15 and TRBJ1-1, is DAMVIQNPRYQVTQFGKPVTLSCSQTLNHNVMYWYQQKSSQAPKLLFHYYDKDFNNEADTPDNFQSRRPNTSFCFLDIRSPGLGDTAMYLCATSSQRDNTEAFFGQGTRLTVV.

This rearrangement joins TRBV19 to TRBJ2-7; 7 nucleotides agree with TRBD1. The CDR3 consists of 13 residues. After removal of 6 bases from V and 5 bases from J, the junction contained 7 bases not matched to a gene. Germline V gene lookup returns CDR1 LNHDA and CDR2 SQIVND (reference sequence). In DNA, the CDR3 is TGTGCCAGTAGCTTCGACAGGGTCCACGAGCAGTACTTC. This gives the protein CASSFDRVHEQYF.